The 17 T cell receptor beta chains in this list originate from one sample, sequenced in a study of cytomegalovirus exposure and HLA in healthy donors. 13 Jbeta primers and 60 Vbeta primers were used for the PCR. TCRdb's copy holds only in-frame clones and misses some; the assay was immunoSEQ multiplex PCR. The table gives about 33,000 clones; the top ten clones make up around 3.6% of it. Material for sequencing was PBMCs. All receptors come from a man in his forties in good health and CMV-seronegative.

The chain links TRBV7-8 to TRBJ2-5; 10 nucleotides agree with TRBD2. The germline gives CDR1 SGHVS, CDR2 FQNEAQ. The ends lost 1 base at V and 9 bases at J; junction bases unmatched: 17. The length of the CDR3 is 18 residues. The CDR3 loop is CASSLDASGSDYPTAQYF. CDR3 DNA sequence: TGTGCCAGCAGCTTAGATGCTAGCGGGAGCGACTACCCTACGGCCCAGTACTTC.

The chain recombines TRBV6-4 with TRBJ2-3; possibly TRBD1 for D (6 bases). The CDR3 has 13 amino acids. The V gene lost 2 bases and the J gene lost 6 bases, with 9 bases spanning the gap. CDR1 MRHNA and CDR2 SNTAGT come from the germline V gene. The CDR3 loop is CASSDGGPDTQYF. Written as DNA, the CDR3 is TGTGCCAGCAGTGACGGGGGCCCCGATACGCAGTATTTT.

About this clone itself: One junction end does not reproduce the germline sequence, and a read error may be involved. The CDR3, as DNA: TGTGCCAGCAGTCCAACCCGAACCGGGACAGGGATAGATAAGCAGTATTTT. This sequence encodes CASSPTRTGTGIDKQYF. The chain employs TRBV5-6 and TRBJ2-3; 9 positions match TRBD1. This CDR3 is built from 17 residues. Germline lookup yields CDR1 SGHDT and CDR2 YYEEEE.

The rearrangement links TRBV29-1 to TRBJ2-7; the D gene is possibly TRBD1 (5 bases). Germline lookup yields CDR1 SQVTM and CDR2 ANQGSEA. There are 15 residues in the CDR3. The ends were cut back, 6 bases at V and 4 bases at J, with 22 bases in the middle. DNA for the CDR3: TGCAGCGTCCGATTGAAACAGGCGTTGGGTTACGAGCAGTACTTC. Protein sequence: CSVRLKQALGYEQYF.

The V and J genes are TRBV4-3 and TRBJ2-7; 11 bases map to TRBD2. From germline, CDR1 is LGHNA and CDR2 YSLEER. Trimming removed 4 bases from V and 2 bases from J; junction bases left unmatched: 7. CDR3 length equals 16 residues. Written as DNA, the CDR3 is TGCGCCAGCAGCCGCCGACTAGCGGGACCGACCTACGAGCAGTACTTC. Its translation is CASSRRLAGPTYEQYF.

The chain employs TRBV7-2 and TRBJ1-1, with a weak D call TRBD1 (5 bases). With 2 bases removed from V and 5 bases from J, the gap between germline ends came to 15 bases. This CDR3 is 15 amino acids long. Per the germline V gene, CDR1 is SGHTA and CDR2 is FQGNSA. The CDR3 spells CASSLWGGVRTEAFF. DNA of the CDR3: TGTGCCAGCAGCTTATGGGGAGGGGTACGGACTGAAGCTTTCTTT. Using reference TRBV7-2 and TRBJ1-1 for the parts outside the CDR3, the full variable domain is GAGVSQSPSNKVTEKGKDVELRCDPISGHTALYWYRQSLGQGLEFLIYFQGNSAPDKSGLPSDRFSAERTGGSVSTLTIQRTQQEDSAVYLCASSLWGGVRTEAFFGQGTRLTVV.

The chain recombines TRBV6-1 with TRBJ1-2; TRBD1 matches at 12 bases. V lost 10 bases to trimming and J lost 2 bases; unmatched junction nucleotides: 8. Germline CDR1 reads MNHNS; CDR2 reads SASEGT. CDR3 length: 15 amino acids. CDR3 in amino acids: CATTRGQGANYGYTF. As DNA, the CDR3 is TGTGCCACGACAAGGGGACAGGGGGCCAACTATGGCTACACCTTC.

CDR3 amino acids: CASSYGQGGYEQYF. The CDR3 DNA reads as TGTGCCAGCAGTTACGGACAGGGGGGGTACGAGCAGTACTTC. The chain joins TRBV6-5 to TRBJ2-7, with TRBD1 matching 10 bases. The J segment lost 4 bases and the V segment lost 2 bases, leaving 2 bases of the junction unmatched. The CDR3 consists of 14 residues. The V gene's germline CDR1 is MNHEY and CDR2 SVGAGI.

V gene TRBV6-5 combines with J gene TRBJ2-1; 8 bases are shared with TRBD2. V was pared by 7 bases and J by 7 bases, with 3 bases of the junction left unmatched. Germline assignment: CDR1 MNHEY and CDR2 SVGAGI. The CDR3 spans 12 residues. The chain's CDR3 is CASTTSANEQFF. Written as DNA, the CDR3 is TGTGCCAGCACGACTAGCGCGAATGAGCAGTTCTTC.

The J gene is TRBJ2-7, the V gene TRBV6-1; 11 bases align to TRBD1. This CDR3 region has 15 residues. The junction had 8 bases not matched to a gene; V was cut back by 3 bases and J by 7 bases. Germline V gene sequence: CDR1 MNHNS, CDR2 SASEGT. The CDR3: CASSDRTGGAIEQYF. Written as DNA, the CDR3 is TGTGCCAGCAGTGACAGGACAGGGGGCGCGATTGAGCAGTACTTC.

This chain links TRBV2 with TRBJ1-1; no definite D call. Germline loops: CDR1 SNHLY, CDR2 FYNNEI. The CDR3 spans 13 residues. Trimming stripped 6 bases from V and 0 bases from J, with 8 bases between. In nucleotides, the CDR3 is TGTGCCAGCAGCTTCTTAATGAACACTGAAGCTTTCTTT. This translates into CASSFLMNTEAFF.

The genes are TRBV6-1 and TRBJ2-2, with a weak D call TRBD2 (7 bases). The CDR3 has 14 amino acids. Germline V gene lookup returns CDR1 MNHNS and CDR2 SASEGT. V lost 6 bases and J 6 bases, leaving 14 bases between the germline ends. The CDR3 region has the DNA TGTGCCAGCAGCCTGAGGGAGGGGGCCGGGGAGCTGTTTTTT. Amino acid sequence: CASSLREGAGELFF.

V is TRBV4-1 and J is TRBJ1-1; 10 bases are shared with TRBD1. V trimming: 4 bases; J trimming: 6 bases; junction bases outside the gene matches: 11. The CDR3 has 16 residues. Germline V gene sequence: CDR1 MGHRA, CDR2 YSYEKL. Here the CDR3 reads CASSPLLDRGDAEAFF. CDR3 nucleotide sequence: TGCGCCAGCAGCCCCCTTTTGGACAGGGGGGACGCTGAAGCTTTCTTT.

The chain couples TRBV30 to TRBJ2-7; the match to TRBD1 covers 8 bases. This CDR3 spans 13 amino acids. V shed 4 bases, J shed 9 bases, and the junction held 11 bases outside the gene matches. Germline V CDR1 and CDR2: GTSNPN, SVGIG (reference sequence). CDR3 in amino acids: CAWTGQGSLGQYF. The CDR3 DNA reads TGTGCCTGGACCGGACAGGGAAGTTTAGGGCAGTACTTC.

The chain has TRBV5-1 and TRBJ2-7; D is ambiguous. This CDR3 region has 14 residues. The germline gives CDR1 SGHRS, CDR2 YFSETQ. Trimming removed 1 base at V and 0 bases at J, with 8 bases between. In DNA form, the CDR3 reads TGCGCCAGCAGCTTGTTAACAGACTCCTACGAGCAGTACTTC. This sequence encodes CASSLLTDSYEQYF.

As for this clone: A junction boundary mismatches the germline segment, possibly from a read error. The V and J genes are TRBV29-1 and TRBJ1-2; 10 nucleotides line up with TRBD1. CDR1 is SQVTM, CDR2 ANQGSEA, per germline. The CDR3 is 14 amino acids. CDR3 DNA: TGCAGCGTCGAAGGGGGACAGGGGATCGATGGCTACACCTTC. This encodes CSVEGGQGIDGYTF.

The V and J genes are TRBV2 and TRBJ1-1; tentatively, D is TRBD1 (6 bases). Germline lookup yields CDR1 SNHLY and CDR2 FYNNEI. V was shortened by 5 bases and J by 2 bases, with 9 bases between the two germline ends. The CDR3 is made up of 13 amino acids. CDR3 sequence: CASSLQGNTEAFF. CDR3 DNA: TGTGCCAGCAGTCTACAGGGTAACACTGAAGCTTTCTTT.